The 26 T cell receptor beta chains reported below all come from one sample, sequenced in a study of blood T cell repertoires in COVID-19. Profiled with immunoSEQ multiplex PCR; TCRdb holds only in-frame clones, not every one. The top ten clones hold roughly 1.4% of a sample with some 390,000 clones, 70% to 90% of them seen once. Specimen: peripheral blood. The receptors shown here come from a woman between 40 and 55 years old with COVID-19, enrolled during active disease.

The V and J genes are TRBV5-1 and TRBJ2-1, with TRBD1 matching over 7 bases. V trimming: 3 bases; J trimming: 10 bases; junction bases outside the gene matches: 7. Germline CDR1 and CDR2: SGHRS and YFSETQ. This CDR3 has 13 residues. The CDR3 is CASSSEGAGEQFF. The CDR3 bases are TGCGCCAGCAGCTCCGAGGGGGCTGGAGAGCAGTTCTTC.

The CDR3 protein is CASSPIEGTGSNTGELFF. DNA of the CDR3: TGTGCCAGCAGCCCAATAGAGGGGACAGGGTCGAACACCGGGGAGCTGTTTTTT. This chain uses TRBV7-9 with TRBJ2-2; the match to TRBD1 covers 9 bases. Germline CDR1 SEHNR, CDR2 FQNEAQ (reference sequence). V shed 5 bases, J shed 0 bases, and the junction held 10 bases outside the gene matches. This CDR3 contains 18 residues.

The chain combines TRBV6-1 with TRBJ2-7; D is uncertain. V was shortened by 0 bases and J by 2 bases, with 2 bases between the two germline ends. The germline CDR1 and CDR2 sequences are MNHNS and SASEGT. CDR3 size: 12 residues. CDR3 sequence reads: CASSEATYEQYF. CDR3 nucleotides: TGTGCCAGCAGTGAAGCCACCTACGAGCAGTACTTC.

V gene TRBV6-5 combines with J gene TRBJ1-2; no definite D call. The CDR3 is 15 amino acids. Germline V lookup: CDR1 MNHEY, CDR2 SVGAGI. The V end lost 8 bases, the J end lost 4 bases, and 20 bases lay between the germline ends. The CDR3: CASLSPRRLPYGYTF. Written as DNA, the CDR3 is TGTGCCAGCCTTTCCCCTAGGCGGCTCCCCTATGGCTACACCTTC.

As to this clone: A much larger clone differs from this one at a single base, so this may be a read error. Other DNA sequences within the sample encode an identical CDR3. The rearrangement links TRBV18 to TRBJ2-5; D ambiguous. Looked up from germline, CDR1 is KGHSH and CDR2 is LQKENI. V gave up 1 base and J gave up 5 bases, with 5 bases separating them. CDR3 length: 12 residues. The DNA of the CDR3 is TGTGCCAGCTCACCACTCGAGGAGACCCAGTACTTC. This encodes CASSPLEETQYF.

The chain employs TRBV2 and TRBJ1-1, with D perhaps matching TRBD1 (5 bases). CDR3 length: 14 amino acids. Trimming shortened V by 6 bases and J by 5 bases, and 16 bases separated the two germline ends. CDR1 SNHLY and CDR2 FYNNEI come from the germline V gene. The CDR3 DNA reads TGTGCCAGCAGCGATCCGTCGGGGGTGACTGAAGCTTTCTTT. It yields the protein CASSDPSGVTEAFF.

The chain employs TRBV6-2 or TRBV6-3 and TRBJ1-1, with D unclear. This CDR3 has 14 amino acids. The V and J ends lost 1 base and 1 base respectively, with 7 bases between them. CDR1 is MNHEY and CDR2 is SVGEGT in the germline V gene. DNA of the CDR3: TGTGCCAGCAGTTACTACAGCCCGAACACTGAAGCTTTCTTT. Amino acid sequence: CASSYYSPNTEAFF.

CDR3 sequence: CSVEDLRLLSSYNEQFF. As DNA, the CDR3 is TGCAGCGTTGAAGATCTTCGACTCTTGAGCTCCTACAATGAGCAGTTCTTC. The chain is built from TRBV29-1 and TRBJ2-1; D uncertain. Trimming shortened V by 0 bases and J by 0 bases, and 15 bases separated the two germline ends. From germline, CDR1 is SQVTM and CDR2 ANQGSEA. There are 17 residues in the CDR3.

V is TRBV3-1 (or the pseudogene TRBV3-2) and J is TRBJ1-2, with D hard to call. Per the germline V gene, CDR1 is LGHDT and CDR2 is YNNKEL (reference sequence). This CDR3 has 16 amino acids. The V end lost 4 bases, the J end lost 4 bases, and 19 bases lay between the germline ends. Here the CDR3 reads CASSLGSPESFYGYTF. The CDR3 DNA follows: TGTGCCAGCAGCCTAGGGAGTCCCGAGAGTTTCTATGGCTACACCTTC.

The chain combines TRBV5-1 with TRBJ2-1; D gene unclear. The CDR3 length is 15 residues. V was trimmed by 0 bases and J by 4 bases, leaving 11 bases between them. CDR1 and CDR2 (germline): SGHRS, YFSETQ. CDR3: CASSLDSQSYNEQFF. The CDR3 region has the DNA TGCGCCAGCAGCTTGGATAGCCAATCATACAATGAGCAGTTCTTC.

The rearrangement links TRBV9 to TRBJ2-1, with 9 bases identical to TRBD2. The CDR3 totals 16 residues. Looked up from germline, CDR1 is SGDLS and CDR2 is YYNGEE. Trimming removed 3 bases from V and 4 bases from J; junction bases left unmatched: 8. The CDR3 DNA follows: TGTGCCAGCAGCGCCTATAGCGGGAGACGGTACAATGAGCAGTTCTTC. It specifies CASSAYSGRRYNEQFF.

The chain combines TRBV6-5 with TRBJ1-1; weak D call: TRBD1 (5 bases). The V gene lost 4 bases and the J gene lost 14 bases, with 20 bases spanning the gap. CDR1 is MNHEY, CDR2 SVGAGI, per germline. The CDR3 is 13 residues long. Written as DNA, the CDR3 is TGTGCCAGCAGTTCGAGCAGGGTGCTGGTACTGTTCTTT. It specifies CASSSSRVLVLFF.

The CDR3 loop is CASSPRTGGSNQPQHF. CDR3 nucleotide sequence: TGTGCCAGCAGTCCACGTACAGGGGGAAGCAATCAGCCCCAGCATTTT. The chain carries TRBV28 and TRBJ1-5; 8 bases fit TRBD1. The V gene's germline CDR1 is MDHEN and CDR2 SYDVKM. The CDR3 has 16 residues. After removal of 5 bases from V and 1 base from J, the junction contained 7 bases not matched to a gene.

The chain recombines TRBV12-3 or TRBV12-4 with TRBJ1-1; D gene unclear. V was shortened by 3 bases and J by 10 bases, with 12 bases between the two germline ends. This CDR3 region has 12 residues. The CDR3 DNA follows: TGTGCCAGCAGTTTTCGAGGGCATAGAGCTTTCTTT. This encodes CASSFRGHRAFF.

The CDR3 DNA follows: TGTGCCAGCAGCTTTTCAGGCTTCAATCAGCCCCAGCATTTT. The encoded protein is CASSFSGFNQPQHF. V and J are TRBV5-6 and TRBJ1-5; D gene ambiguous. The V gene's germline CDR1 is SGHDT and CDR2 YYEEEE. The CDR3 consists of 14 residues. The germline V and J ends were trimmed by 2 bases and 3 bases, with 9 bases remaining between them.

This chain connects TRBV27 to TRBJ2-1; TRBD1 aligns across 9 bases. V lost 0 bases and J lost 3; bases outside the gene matches: 6. The CDR3 has 17 amino acids. Looked up from germline, CDR1 is MNHEY and CDR2 is SMNVEV (reference sequence). The DNA of the CDR3 is TGTGCCAGCAGTTTATCACAGGGGGCGAACCTCTACAATGAGCAGTTCTTC. Translation gives CASSLSQGANLYNEQFF.

The V gene is TRBV28, the J gene TRBJ1-6, with D maybe TRBD1 (5 bases). The CDR3 loop spans 12 amino acids. V was trimmed by 2 bases and J by 10 bases, leaving 6 bases between them. Germline V gene sequence: CDR1 MDHEN, CDR2 SYDVKM. As DNA, the CDR3 is TGTGCCAGCAGTTTAAGGGGATCACCCCTCCACTTT. Its translation is CASSLRGSPLHF.

The CDR3 sequence is CASSRGRAGNSPLHF. CDR3 coding DNA: TGTGCCAGCAGCCGAGGACGGGCGGGAAATTCACCCCTCCACTTT. V usage is TRBV4-2 and J usage is TRBJ1-6; no clear D. The CDR3 is 15 amino acids. In germline, CDR1 is LGHNA, CDR2 YNFKEQ. V was trimmed by 4 bases and J by 7 bases, leaving 14 bases between them.

The V gene is TRBV7-9, the J gene TRBJ2-2, with 9 bases aligning to TRBD1. The CDR3 covers 17 residues. J was trimmed by 1 base and V by 2 bases; bases with no gene match: 5. Germline V gene sequence: CDR1 SEHNR, CDR2 FQNEAQ (reference sequence). The CDR3 DNA sequence: TGTGCCAGCAGCTTACCGACAGGGGGTGGGAACACCGGGGAGCTGTTTTTT. Protein: CASSLPTGGGNTGELFF.

The V call is TRBV30, the J call TRBJ1-2, with 7 bases lining up with TRBD1. The V segment lost 1 base and the J segment 4 bases; nucleotides outside the gene matches: 0. This CDR3 comprises 12 residues. Germline lookup yields CDR1 GTSNPN and CDR2 SVGIG (reference sequence). The CDR3 here is CAWSGDSYGYTF. In nucleotides, the CDR3 is TGTGCCTGGAGTGGGGACAGCTATGGCTACACCTTC.

This clone was recorded once. The rearrangement joins TRBV5-4 to TRBJ1-1; D may be TRBD1 (5 bases). With 4 bases removed from V and 3 bases from J, the gap between germline ends came to 19 bases. Germline CDR1 reads SGHNT; CDR2 reads YYREEE (reference sequence). This CDR3 has 16 residues. CDR3 protein: CASSMDTPRRHTEAFF. The CDR3 DNA follows: TGTGCCAGCAGCATGGACACTCCCAGGAGGCACACTGAAGCTTTCTTT.

The genes are TRBV9 and TRBJ2-1, with D possibly TRBD1 on 5 matching bases. The CDR3 has 15 amino acids. CDR1 SGDLS and CDR2 YYNGEE come from the germline V gene. With 4 bases removed from V and 1 base from J, the gap between germline ends came to 12 bases. CDR3 DNA: TGTGCCAGCAGCCTAAGGACACCGTCCTACAATGAGCAGTTCTTC. Residues: CASSLRTPSYNEQFF.

This clone has a single count. The J gene is TRBJ2-7, the V gene TRBV5-1, with D perhaps TRBD1 (6 bases). Looked up from germline, CDR1 is SGHRS and CDR2 is YFSETQ. V was cut by 4 bases and J by 9 bases, with 20 bases left in between. The CDR3 spans 14 residues. CDR3 in amino acids: CASSLDSTEGVQYF. DNA for the CDR3: TGCGCCAGCAGCCTGGACTCCACTGAGGGGGTGCAGTACTTC.

A single count supports this clone. The chain links TRBV5-4 to TRBJ1-5, with 10 bases matching TRBD1. V was pared by 4 bases and J by 1 base, with 2 bases of the junction left unmatched. Germline V CDR1 and CDR2: SGHNT, YYREEE (reference sequence). The CDR3 loop spans 15 amino acids. Here the CDR3 reads CASSAGQGSNQPQHF. CDR3 bases: TGTGCCAGCAGCGCGGGACAGGGGAGCAATCAGCCCCAGCATTTT.

The chain has TRBV6-2 or TRBV6-3 and TRBJ1-1, with D possibly being TRBD1 (5 bases). The CDR3 contains 13 residues. The germline V and J ends were trimmed by 6 bases and 4 bases, with 12 bases remaining between them. Per the germline V gene, CDR1 is MNHEY and CDR2 is SVGEGT. CDR3 DNA: TGTGCCAGCAGCGACGGGGGGAGCACTGAAGCTTTCTTT. Protein: CASSDGGSTEAFF.

The chain recombines TRBV29-1 with TRBJ2-4, with D perhaps matching TRBD1 (6 bases). The CDR3 contains 16 residues. Germline values: CDR1 SQVTM, CDR2 ANQGSEA. The V end was cut by 2 bases, the J end by 6 bases, with 20 bases between. The CDR3 reads CSVELRNPGHGNIQYF. CDR3 nucleotide sequence: TGCAGCGTTGAATTACGAAACCCGGGACACGGAAACATTCAGTACTTC.